Many counts were recorded for the clone carrying this T cell receptor (beta chain). The CDR3 spans 12 residues. The V end was cut by 3 bases, the J end by 6 bases, with 9 bases between. The sample originates from a study of Graves' ophthalmopathy and Graves' hyperthyroidism. The authors amplified TCR beta CDR3 regions from RNA transcripts. Scientists carried out first-round RT-PCR using HTBI primers and then a second-round multiplex PCR. TCRdb reprocessed the multiplex PCR reads with MiXCR, giving one entry per CDR3 protein. The sample includes some 380,000 distinct CDR3 sequences, approximately 15% of them seen just once. Stable hyperthyroid donors showed no ophthalmopathy during 18 months follow-up.

This chain joins TRBV12-3 or TRBV12-4 and TRBJ2-7; tentatively, D is TRBD2 (6 bases). The receptor's source is a woman in her late teens or twenties with stable Graves' hyperthyroidism. Material: peripheral blood. The CDR3 loop reads CASSFGGSEQYF. Written as DNA, the CDR3 is TGTGCCAGCAGTTTTGGGGGGAGCGAGCAGTACTTC.